The 6 T cell receptor beta chains below were found in one sample sequenced in a study of blood T cell repertoires in COVID-19. TCRdb's table, derived via immunoSEQ multiplex PCR, lists solely in-frame clones and lacks some. The profile shows some 400,000 clones, 90% of them singletons. The sample taken for sequencing was peripheral blood. These receptor sequences come from a man younger than 30 with active or convalescent COVID-19.

V and J are TRBV27 and TRBJ1-6; D is unresolved. V gave up 6 bases and J gave up 13 bases, with 19 bases separating them. The CDR3 is 14 amino acids. Per the germline V gene, CDR1 is MNHEY and CDR2 is SMNVEV (reference sequence). This chain's CDR3 is CASSQPQASKPLHF. CDR3 DNA: TGTGCCAGCAGCCAGCCCCAGGCTTCGAAGCCCCTCCACTTT.

The J gene is TRBJ2-3, the V gene TRBV7-9; the D gene is possibly TRBD1 (5 bases). V was clipped by 1 base and J by 2 bases, with 16 bases between them. CDR3 length equals 17 residues. The V gene's germline CDR1 is SEHNR and CDR2 FQNEAQ (reference sequence). CDR3 region: CASSLVVGQDNTDTQYF. In nucleotides, the CDR3 is TGTGCCAGCAGCTTAGTGGTCGGGCAGGACAACACAGATACGCAGTATTTT.

The rearrangement links TRBV19 to TRBJ2-3; 14 nucleotides agree with TRBD2. V trimming: 5 bases; J trimming: 7 bases; junction bases outside the gene matches: 8. CDR1 LNHDA and CDR2 SQIVND come from the germline V gene (reference sequence). The CDR3 spans 16 residues. CDR3 in amino acids: CASSPRTSGGPNTQYF. The CDR3, as DNA: TGTGCCAGTAGTCCCCGGACTAGCGGGGGGCCTAATACGCAGTATTTT.

This rearrangement joins TRBV28 to TRBJ1-2, with 7 bases aligning to TRBD1. The ends lost 6 bases at V and 4 bases at J; junction bases unmatched: 8. CDR3 size: 14 residues. The germline gives CDR1 MDHEN, CDR2 SYDVKM. CDR3 protein: CASSPTGAGYGYTF. CDR3 coding DNA: TGTGCCAGCAGCCCCACAGGGGCCGGCTATGGCTACACCTTC.

The chain has TRBV29-1 and TRBJ1-1; 11 bases line up with TRBD1. The trim removed 7 bases at V and 5 bases at J, leaving 6 bases unmatched. Germline CDR1 and CDR2: SQVTM and ANQGSEA. The CDR3 consists of 13 residues. The CDR3 is CSAGQGAETEAFF. The CDR3 DNA is TGCAGCGCCGGACAGGGGGCGGAGACTGAAGCTTTCTTT.

J is TRBJ2-2 and V is TRBV19, with TRBD1 identical over 10 bases. This CDR3 contains 15 residues. V dropped 3 bases and J dropped 6; count of bases not matched to a gene: 4. Germline CDR1 LNHDA, CDR2 SQIVND (reference sequence). CDR3 residues: CASSIGTGVAGELFF. As DNA, the CDR3 is TGTGCCAGTAGTATCGGGACAGGGGTAGCCGGGGAGCTGTTTTTT.